The sequence of this T cell receptor (beta chain) was determined in a study of a mutant IDH1 vaccine in newly diagnosed glioma. Whole-study context: Antecedent treatment encompassed radiotherapy, temozolomide, or their combination; the majority received both. General observations from the study: Changes in top peripheral clonotypes did not appear linked to pseudoprogression.

Time point specified: week 35, safety follow-up. The study gave 300 ug of mutant IDH1 20-mer peptide per vaccine dose, with topical imiquimod. This clone came up a few times. Its antigen remains unidentified. Data came from immunoSEQ multiplex PCR; TCRdb stores just in-frame clones and leaves some out. The sample records about 46,000 clones, 85% to 95% being singletons. This CDR3 contains 14 residues. The germline V gene encodes CDR1 LNHDA and CDR2 SQIVND (reference sequence). V shed 5 bases and J shed 2 bases, with 10 bases lying between them. This TCR was sampled from a man aged 50 to 59 with glioma. The sample consisted of PBMCs, taken from a glioma patient whose treatment included an IDH1 peptide vaccine. The chain has TRBV19 and TRBJ2-1; unclear D gene. The CDR3 reads CASSPSATYNEQFF. In nucleotides, the CDR3 is TGTGCCAGTAGTCCCAGCGCAACCTACAATGAGCAGTTCTTC.